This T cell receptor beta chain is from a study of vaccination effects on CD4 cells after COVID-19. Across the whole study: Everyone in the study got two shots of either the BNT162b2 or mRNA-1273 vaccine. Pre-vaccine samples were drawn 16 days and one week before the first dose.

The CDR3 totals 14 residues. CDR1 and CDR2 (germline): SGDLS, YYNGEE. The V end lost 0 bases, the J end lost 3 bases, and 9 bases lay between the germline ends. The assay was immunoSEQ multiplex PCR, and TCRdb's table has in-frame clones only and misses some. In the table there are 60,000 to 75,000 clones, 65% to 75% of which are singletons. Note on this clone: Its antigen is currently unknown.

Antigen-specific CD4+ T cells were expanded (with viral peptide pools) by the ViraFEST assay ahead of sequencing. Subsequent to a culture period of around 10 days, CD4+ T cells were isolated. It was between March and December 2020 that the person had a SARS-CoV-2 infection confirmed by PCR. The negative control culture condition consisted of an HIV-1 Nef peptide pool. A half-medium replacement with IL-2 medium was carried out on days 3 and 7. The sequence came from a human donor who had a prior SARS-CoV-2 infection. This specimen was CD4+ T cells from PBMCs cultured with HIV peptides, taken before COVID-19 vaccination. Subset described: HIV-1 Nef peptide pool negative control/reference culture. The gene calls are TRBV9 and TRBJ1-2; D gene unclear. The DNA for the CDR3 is TGTGCCAGCAGCGTAGGGGTTGGGGACTATGGCTACACCTTC. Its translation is CASSVGVGDYGYTF.